This T cell receptor (beta chain) was identified during a study of control samples from healthy donors and cancer patients. Germline CDR1 and CDR2: MGHRA and YSYEKL. V dropped 1 base and J dropped 1 base, with 13 bases sitting between them. This CDR3 has 16 residues. The assay was immunoSEQ multiplex PCR, and TCRdb's table has in-frame clones only and misses some. In the table there are around 140,000 clones, 90% to 95% of which are singletons. What was sequenced was blood. The receptor comes from a man between 18 and 29 years old in good health. V usage is TRBV4-1 and J usage is TRBJ2-5, with D maybe TRBD1 (5 bases). The CDR3 region is CASSQGATAFQETQYF. CDR3 coding DNA: TGCGCCAGCAGCCAAGGGGCGACAGCTTTCCAAGAGACCCAGTACTTC.